The sequence of this T cell receptor (beta chain) was determined in a study of radiation and T cells in renal cell carcinoma. Regarding this clone: The sample has other DNA sequences that encode this CDR3 too.

The time point here: blood 4 weeks post-SBRT, at nephrectomy. Treatment reported: 15 Gy SBRT to primary tumor, nephrectomy 4 weeks later. The assay was immunoSEQ multiplex PCR, and TCRdb's table has in-frame clones only and misses some. The table lists about 170,000 clones, roughly nine tenths of them singletons. This TCR was recovered from a woman between 45 and 65 years old with renal cell carcinoma. Sequenced material: blood, taken from a patient whose treatment included radiotherapy and nephrectomy.

This chain's CDR3 is CASSPGQGGQPQHF. In DNA form, the CDR3 reads TGTGCCAGCTCACCCGGACAGGGCGGGCAGCCCCAGCATTTT. V gene TRBV18 combines with J gene TRBJ1-5; TRBD1 matches at 8 bases. CDR3 length equals 14 residues. V gave up 3 bases and J gave up 7 bases; unmatched junction bases: 5. Germline V gene sequence: CDR1 KGHSH, CDR2 LQKENI.